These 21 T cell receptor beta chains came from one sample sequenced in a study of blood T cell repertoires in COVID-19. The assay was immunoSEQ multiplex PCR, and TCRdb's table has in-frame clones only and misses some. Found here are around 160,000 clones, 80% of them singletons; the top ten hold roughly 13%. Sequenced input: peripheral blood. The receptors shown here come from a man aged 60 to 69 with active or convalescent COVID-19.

In nucleotides, the CDR3 is TGCGCCAGCAGCCAAGCTCTGGACAGGGGTTATGGCTACACCTTC. This sequence encodes CASSQALDRGYGYTF. The chain is built from TRBV4-3 and TRBJ1-2, with TRBD1 matching 9 bases. In germline, CDR1 is LGHNA, CDR2 YSLEER. The J segment lost 5 bases and the V segment lost 1 base, leaving 5 bases of the junction unmatched. The CDR3 consists of 15 residues.

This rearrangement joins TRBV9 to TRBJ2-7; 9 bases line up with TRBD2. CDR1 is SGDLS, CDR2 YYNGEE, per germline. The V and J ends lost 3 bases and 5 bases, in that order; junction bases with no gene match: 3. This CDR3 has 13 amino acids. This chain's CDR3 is CASSEVAGDEQYF. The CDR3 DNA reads TGTGCCAGCAGCGAGGTAGCGGGAGACGAGCAGTACTTC.

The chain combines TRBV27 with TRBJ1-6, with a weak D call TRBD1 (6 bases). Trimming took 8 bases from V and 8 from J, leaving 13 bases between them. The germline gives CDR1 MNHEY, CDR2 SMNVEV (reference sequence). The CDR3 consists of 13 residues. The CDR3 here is CASSRQAHSPLHF. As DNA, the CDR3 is TGTGCCAGCTCTAGACAGGCTCATTCACCCCTCCACTTT.

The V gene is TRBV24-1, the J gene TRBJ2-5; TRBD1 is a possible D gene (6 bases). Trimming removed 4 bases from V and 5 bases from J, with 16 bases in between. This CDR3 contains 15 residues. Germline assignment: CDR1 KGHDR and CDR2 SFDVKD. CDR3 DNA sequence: TGTGCCACCAGTGACACCGGTGGGACAACGGAGACCCAGTACTTC. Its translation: CATSDTGGTTETQYF.

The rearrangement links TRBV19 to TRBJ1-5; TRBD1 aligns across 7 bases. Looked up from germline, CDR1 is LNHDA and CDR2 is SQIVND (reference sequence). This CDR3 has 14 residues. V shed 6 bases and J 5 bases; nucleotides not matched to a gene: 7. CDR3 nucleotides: TGTGCCAGTAGGCCGCGCAGGGGGGATCAGCCCCAGCATTTT. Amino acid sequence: CASRPRRGDQPQHF.

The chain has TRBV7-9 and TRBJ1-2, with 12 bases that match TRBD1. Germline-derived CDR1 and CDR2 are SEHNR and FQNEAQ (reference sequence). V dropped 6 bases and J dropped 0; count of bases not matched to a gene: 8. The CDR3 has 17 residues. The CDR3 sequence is CASSLGTGGTTNYGYTF. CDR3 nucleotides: TGTGCCAGCAGTCTTGGGACAGGGGGCACAACTAACTATGGCTACACCTTC.

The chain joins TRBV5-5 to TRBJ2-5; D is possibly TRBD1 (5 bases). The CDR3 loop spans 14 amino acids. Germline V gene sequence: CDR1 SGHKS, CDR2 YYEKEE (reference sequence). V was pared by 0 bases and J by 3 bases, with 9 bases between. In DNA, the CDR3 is TGTGCCAGCAGCTTGGTTCGCAGGGAAGAGACCCAGTACTTC. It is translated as CASSLVRREETQYF.

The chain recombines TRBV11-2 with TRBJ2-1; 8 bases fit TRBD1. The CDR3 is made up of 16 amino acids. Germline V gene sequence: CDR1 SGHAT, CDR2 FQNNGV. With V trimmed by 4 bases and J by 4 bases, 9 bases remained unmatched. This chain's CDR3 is CASSSFRDRLYNEQFF. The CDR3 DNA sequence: TGTGCCAGCAGCTCCTTCCGGGACAGGCTTTACAATGAGCAGTTCTTC. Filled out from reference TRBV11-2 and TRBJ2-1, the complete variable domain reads EAGVAQSPRYKIIEKRQSVAFWCNPISGHATLYWYQQILGQGPKLLIQFQNNGVVDDSQLPKDRFSAERLKGVDSTLKIQPAKLEDSAVYLCASSSFRDRLYNEQFFGPGTRLTVL.

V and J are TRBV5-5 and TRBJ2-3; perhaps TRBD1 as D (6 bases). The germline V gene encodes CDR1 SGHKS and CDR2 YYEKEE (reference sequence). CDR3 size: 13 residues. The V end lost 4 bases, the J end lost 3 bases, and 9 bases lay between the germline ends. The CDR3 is CASSPQGTDTQYF. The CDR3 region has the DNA TGTGCCAGCAGCCCACAGGGTACAGATACGCAGTATTTT.

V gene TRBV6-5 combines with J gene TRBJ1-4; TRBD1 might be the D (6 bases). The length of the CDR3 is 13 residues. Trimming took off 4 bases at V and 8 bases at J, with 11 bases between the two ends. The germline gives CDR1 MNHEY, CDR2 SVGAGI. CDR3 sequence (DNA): TGTGCCAGCAGTTTAGATCAGGGGGAAAAACTGTTTTTT. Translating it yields CASSLDQGEKLFF.

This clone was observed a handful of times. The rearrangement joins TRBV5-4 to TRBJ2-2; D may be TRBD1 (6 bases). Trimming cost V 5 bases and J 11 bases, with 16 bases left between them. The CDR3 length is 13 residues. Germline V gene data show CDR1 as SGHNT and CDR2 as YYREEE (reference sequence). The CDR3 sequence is CASSYDSQGELFF. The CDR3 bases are TGTGCCAGCAGTTACGACTCACAGGGAGAGCTGTTTTTT.

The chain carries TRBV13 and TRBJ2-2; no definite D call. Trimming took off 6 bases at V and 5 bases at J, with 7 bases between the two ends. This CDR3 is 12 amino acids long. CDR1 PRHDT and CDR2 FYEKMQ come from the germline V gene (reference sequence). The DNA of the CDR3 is TGTGCCAGCAGGCGTCCTACCGGGGAGCTGTTTTTT. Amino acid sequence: CASRRPTGELFF.

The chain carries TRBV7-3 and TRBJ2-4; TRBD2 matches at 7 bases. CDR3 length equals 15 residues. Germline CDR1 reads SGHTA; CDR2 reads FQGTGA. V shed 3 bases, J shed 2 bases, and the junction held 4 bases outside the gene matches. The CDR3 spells CASSFTGGTKNIQYF. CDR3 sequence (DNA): TGTGCCAGCAGCTTTACGGGAGGAACCAAAAACATTCAGTACTTC.

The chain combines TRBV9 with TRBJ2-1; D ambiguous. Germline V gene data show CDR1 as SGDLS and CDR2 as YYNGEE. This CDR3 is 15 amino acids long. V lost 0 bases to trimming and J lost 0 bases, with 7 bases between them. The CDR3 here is CASSVALSSYNEQFF. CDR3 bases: TGTGCCAGCAGCGTAGCTCTTAGCTCCTACAATGAGCAGTTCTTC.

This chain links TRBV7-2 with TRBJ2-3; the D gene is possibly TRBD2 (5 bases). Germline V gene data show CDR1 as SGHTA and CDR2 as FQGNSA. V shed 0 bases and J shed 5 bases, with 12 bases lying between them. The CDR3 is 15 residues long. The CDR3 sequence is CASSLAGVPGDTQYF. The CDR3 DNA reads TGTGCCAGCAGCTTAGCGGGAGTCCCCGGAGATACGCAGTATTTT.

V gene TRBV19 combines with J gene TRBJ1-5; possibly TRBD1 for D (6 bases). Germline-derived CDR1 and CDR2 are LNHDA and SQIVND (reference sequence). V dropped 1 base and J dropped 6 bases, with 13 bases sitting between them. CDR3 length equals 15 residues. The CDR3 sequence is CASSIVGGAAQPQHF. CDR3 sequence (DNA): TGTGCCAGTAGTATAGTGGGGGGGGCGGCTCAGCCCCAGCATTTT.

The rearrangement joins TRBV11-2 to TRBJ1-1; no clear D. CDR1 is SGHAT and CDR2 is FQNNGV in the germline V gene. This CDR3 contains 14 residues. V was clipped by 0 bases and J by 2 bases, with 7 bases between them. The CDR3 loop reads CASSLESRNTEAFF. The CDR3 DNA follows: TGTGCCAGCAGCTTAGAGAGTCGAAACACTGAAGCTTTCTTT. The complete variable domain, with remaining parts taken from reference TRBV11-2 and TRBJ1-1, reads EAGVAQSPRYKIIEKRQSVAFWCNPISGHATLYWYQQILGQGPKLLIQFQNNGVVDDSQLPKDRFSAERLKGVDSTLKIQPAKLEDSAVYLCASSLESRNTEAFFGQGTRLTVV.

This chain's CDR3 is CASSRDYRGLNSPLHF. The CDR3 region has the DNA TGTGCCAGTAGTAGAGACTACAGGGGGCTTAATTCACCCCTCCACTTT. The genes are TRBV19 and TRBJ1-6; 9 nucleotides agree with TRBD1. This CDR3 comprises 16 residues. Losses at the gene ends were 4 bases for V and 6 bases for J; bases not matched to a gene: 7. Germline values: CDR1 LNHDA, CDR2 SQIVND (reference sequence).

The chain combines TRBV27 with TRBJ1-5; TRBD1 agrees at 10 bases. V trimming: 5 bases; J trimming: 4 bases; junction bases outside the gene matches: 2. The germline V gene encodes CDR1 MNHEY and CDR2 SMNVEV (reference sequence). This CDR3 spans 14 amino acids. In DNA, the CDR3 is TGTGCCAGCAGTGCGGGACAGGGGAATCAGCCCCAGCATTTT. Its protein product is CASSAGQGNQPQHF.

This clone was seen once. This CDR3 is CASSLGATEKLFF. CDR3 DNA: TGTGCCAGCAGCTTAGGGGCCACCGAAAAACTGTTTTTT. The chain couples TRBV7-2 to TRBJ1-4, with unresolved D. The germline gives CDR1 SGHTA, CDR2 FQGNSA. This CDR3 has 13 amino acids. V was shortened by 1 base and J by 8 bases, with 8 bases between the two germline ends.

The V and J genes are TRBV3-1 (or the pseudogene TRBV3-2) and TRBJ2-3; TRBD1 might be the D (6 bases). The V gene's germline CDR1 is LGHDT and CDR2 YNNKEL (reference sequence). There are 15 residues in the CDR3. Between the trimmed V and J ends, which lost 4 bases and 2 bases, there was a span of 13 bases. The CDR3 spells CASSPRGGDTDTQYF. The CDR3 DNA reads TGTGCCAGCAGCCCCAGGGGCGGTGACACAGATACGCAGTATTTT.